These T cell receptor beta chains were read from a single sample in a study of CD8 T cells in Susac syndrome. TCRdb passed the immunoSEQ multiplex PCR reads through MiXCR, listing each CDR3 protein once. Of about 210,000 distinct CDR3 sequences in the sample, around 96% were seen once. Specimen: CD4+ T cells from PBMCs. These receptors all stem from a human donor with multiple sclerosis. The CDR3 runs from the conserved cysteine through the conserved F or W. Fields, in order: J gene, D gene, clone size, V gene, CDR3 DNA, CDR3 protein. A D gene is named only where the DNA matches it firmly. Size is stated for part of the rows, as once, few or many counts, or as a class when the clone is expanded.

j_call: TRBJ1-6; d_call: -; clone_size: -; v_call: TRBV9; cdr3_nt: TGTGCCAGCAGCGCATCGGGACGGCTACATTCACCCCTCCACTTT; cdr3_aa: CASSASGRLHSPLHF
j_call: TRBJ1-3; d_call: -; clone_size: -; v_call: TRBV18; cdr3_nt: TGTGCCAGCTCACCACCCGGGGGAGGTCTGGTGAACACCATATATTTT; cdr3_aa: CASSPPGGGLVNTIYF
j_call: TRBJ2-7; d_call: -; clone_size: few; v_call: TRBV19; cdr3_nt: TGTGCCAGTAGCCCACCGGGACCATACGAGCAGTACTTC; cdr3_aa: CASSPPGPYEQYF
j_call: TRBJ2-5; d_call: -; clone_size: -; v_call: TRBV3-1; cdr3_nt: TGTGCCAGCAGCTTGAGGTCAGGGATGTGGGAGACCCAGTACTTC; cdr3_aa: CASSLRSGMWETQYF
j_call: TRBJ2-4; d_call: -; clone_size: -; v_call: TRBV20-1; cdr3_nt: TGCAGTGCGCCTCTAGCGGCCAAAAACATTCAGTACTTC; cdr3_aa: CSAPLAAKNIQYF
j_call: TRBJ1-1; d_call: TRBD1; clone_size: -; v_call: TRBV29-1; cdr3_nt: TGCAGCGCTGACAGGGGGAACACTGAAGCTTTCTTT; cdr3_aa: CSADRGNTEAFF
j_call: TRBJ1-2; d_call: -; clone_size: -; v_call: TRBV2; cdr3_nt: TGTGCCAGCAGCGAAGAGTTGTTTTCCAACTATGGCTACACCTTC; cdr3_aa: CASSEELFSNYGYTF
j_call: TRBJ2-7; d_call: TRBD2; clone_size: -; v_call: TRBV29-1; cdr3_nt: TGCAGCGCCCGGACTAGCTCTTACGAGCAGTACTTC; cdr3_aa: CSARTSSYEQYF
j_call: TRBJ1-6; d_call: -; clone_size: -; v_call: TRBV2; cdr3_nt: TGTGCCAGCAGTGAACAGGGGTCCCCCAATTCACCCCTCCACTTT; cdr3_aa: CASSEQGSPNSPLHF
j_call: TRBJ1-1; d_call: TRBD1; clone_size: -; v_call: TRBV7-9; cdr3_nt: TGTGCCAGCAGCTTAGGACAGGGGGCGACTGAAGCTTTCTTT; cdr3_aa: CASSLGQGATEAFF
j_call: TRBJ1-2; d_call: -; clone_size: -; v_call: TRBV7-2; cdr3_nt: TGTGCCATAAGCTATGGCTACACCTTC; cdr3_aa: CAISYGYTF
j_call: TRBJ2-5; d_call: TRBD1; clone_size: -; v_call: TRBV20-1; cdr3_nt: TGCAGTGCTAGAGTGACAGGGAAGGTCGAAGAGACCCAGTACTTC; cdr3_aa: CSARVTGKVEETQYF
j_call: TRBJ2-1; d_call: TRBD2; clone_size: -; v_call: TRBV7-2; cdr3_nt: TGTGCCAGCAGCGAGGTCGGCGGGAGCGGTTATTTGCAGTTCTTC; cdr3_aa: CASSEVGGSGYLQFF
j_call: TRBJ1-2; d_call: -; clone_size: -; v_call: TRBV2; cdr3_nt: TGTGCCAGCAGTGAAAAGGGTCAGGGCTATGGCTACACCTTC; cdr3_aa: CASSEKGQGYGYTF
j_call: TRBJ1-5; d_call: -; clone_size: once; v_call: TRBV4-2; cdr3_nt: TGTGCCAGCAGCCGCCAAGGACGGAATAGCAATCAGCCCCAGCATTTT; cdr3_aa: CASSRQGRNSNQPQHF
j_call: TRBJ1-3; d_call: -; clone_size: -; v_call: TRBV29-1; cdr3_nt: TGCAGCGTTGAATTGGGAAACACCATATATTTT; cdr3_aa: CSVELGNTIYF
j_call: TRBJ1-1; d_call: -; clone_size: -; v_call: TRBV9; cdr3_nt: TGTGCCAGCAGCGTAGGAGCTTCCACAGGGAACACTGAAGCTTTCTTT; cdr3_aa: CASSVGASTGNTEAFF
j_call: TRBJ1-2; d_call: -; clone_size: -; v_call: TRBV15; cdr3_nt: TGTGCCACCAGCAGAGATCCGAAGTATGGCTACACCTTC; cdr3_aa: CATSRDPKYGYTF
j_call: TRBJ2-7; d_call: TRBD1; clone_size: -; v_call: TRBV12-5; cdr3_nt: TGTGCTAGTGGTTCCACGGGACAGGGGGCGTACGAGCAGTACTTC; cdr3_aa: CASGSTGQGAYEQYF
j_call: TRBJ2-1; d_call: -; clone_size: -; v_call: TRBV3-1; cdr3_nt: TGTGCCAGCAGCGCGCCCGGGCCGCGTAATGAGCAGTTCTTC; cdr3_aa: CASSAPGPRNEQFF
j_call: TRBJ1-2; d_call: -; clone_size: -; v_call: TRBV29-1; cdr3_nt: TGCAGCGCTCGGAAAATCAACTATGGCTACACCTTC; cdr3_aa: CSARKINYGYTF
j_call: TRBJ2-1; d_call: -; clone_size: -; v_call: TRBV7-9; cdr3_nt: TGTGCCAGCAGCCCCCTTTCGGGGGTATACAATGAGCAGTTCTTC; cdr3_aa: CASSPLSGVYNEQFF
j_call: TRBJ2-3; d_call: TRBD2; clone_size: once; v_call: TRBV5-4; cdr3_nt: TGTGCCAGCAGCTTGAAGACTAGCGGGGGGGATACGCAGTATTTT; cdr3_aa: CASSLKTSGGDTQYF
j_call: TRBJ2-1; d_call: -; clone_size: -; v_call: TRBV20-1; cdr3_nt: TGCAGTGCTAGGGGAGGACATAAAGGGGACAATGAGCAGTTCTTC; cdr3_aa: CSARGGHKGDNEQFF
j_call: TRBJ2-1; d_call: -; clone_size: -; v_call: TRBV24-1; cdr3_nt: TGTGCCACCAGCGACGGAACGAGATCCTACAATGAGCAGTTCTTC; cdr3_aa: CATSDGTRSYNEQFF
j_call: TRBJ2-5; d_call: -; clone_size: -; v_call: TRBV20-1; cdr3_nt: TGCAGTGCTTCCCCCCAAAACCGGGAAACCGGGTGGGCCCAGTACTTC; cdr3_aa: CSASPQNRETGWAQYF
j_call: TRBJ2-6; d_call: TRBD1; clone_size: -; v_call: TRBV5-1; cdr3_nt: TGCGCCAGCAGCTGGCTGGGGACAGACTCTGGGGCCAACGTCCTGACTTTC; cdr3_aa: CASSWLGTDSGANVLTF
j_call: TRBJ2-1; d_call: -; clone_size: -; v_call: TRBV4-1; cdr3_nt: TGCGCCAGCAGCCAAGTCGGTTGGCAGGGTAGGAATGAGCAGTTCTTC; cdr3_aa: CASSQVGWQGRNEQFF
j_call: TRBJ1-1; d_call: TRBD1; clone_size: -; v_call: TRBV20-1; cdr3_nt: TGCAGTGCCCGGGGACAGGGGGCGACTGAAGCTTTCTTT; cdr3_aa: CSARGQGATEAFF
j_call: TRBJ2-7; d_call: -; clone_size: -; v_call: TRBV16; cdr3_nt: TGTGCCAGCAGCCAAAGGAGGACAGAGGCCGAGCAGTACTTC; cdr3_aa: CASSQRRTEAEQYF
j_call: TRBJ2-1; d_call: TRBD2; clone_size: -; v_call: TRBV19; cdr3_nt: TGTGCCAGTACCAGGACTAGCGGGGTGAGTGAGCAGTTCTTC; cdr3_aa: CASTRTSGVSEQFF
j_call: TRBJ2-2; d_call: TRBD1; clone_size: -; v_call: TRBV30; cdr3_nt: TGTGCCTGGAGTAAACCGGGACAGGGTCACACCGGGGAGCTGTTTTTT; cdr3_aa: CAWSKPGQGHTGELFF
j_call: TRBJ2-3; d_call: TRBD2; clone_size: once; v_call: TRBV20-1; cdr3_nt: TGCAGTGCTAGGACTAGCGGGAGACCGCGGGAAGATACGCAGTATTTT; cdr3_aa: CSARTSGRPREDTQYF
j_call: TRBJ2-7; d_call: TRBD2; clone_size: -; v_call: TRBV2; cdr3_nt: TGTGCCAGCAGTGAAGTTGGGCTAGCGGGAGTAGGAGAGCAGTACTTC; cdr3_aa: CASSEVGLAGVGEQYF
j_call: TRBJ1-5; d_call: -; clone_size: -; v_call: TRBV3-1; cdr3_nt: TGTGCCAGCAGCCAAAGTGGGGCGTATCAGCCCCAGCATTTT; cdr3_aa: CASSQSGAYQPQHF
j_call: TRBJ2-1; d_call: -; clone_size: -; v_call: TRBV29-1; cdr3_nt: TGCAGCGTTGAAGGGGGGACATCCTACAATGAGCAGTTCTTC; cdr3_aa: CSVEGGTSYNEQFF
j_call: TRBJ1-1; d_call: -; clone_size: -; v_call: TRBV4-1; cdr3_nt: TGCGCCAGCAGCCAAGGGGGCTTAACCGGGACGGTGAACACTGAAGCTTTCTTT; cdr3_aa: CASSQGGLTGTVNTEAFF